Below, 8 T cell receptor beta chains from the same sample are listed, as sequenced in a study of T cell responses to AZD1222 COVID-19 vaccine. Generated by immunoSEQ multiplex PCR, the TCRdb table keeps only in-frame clones and is missing some. The table includes 100,000 to 120,000 clones, roughly 86% detected once. The sample consisted of peripheral blood, taken on day 0 of AZD1222 vaccination. These TCRs come from an adult in good health.

This chain connects TRBV14 to TRBJ1-4; D possibly corresponds to TRBD1 (6 bases). V was clipped by 1 base and J by 4 bases, with 13 bases between them. This CDR3 is built from 16 residues. The germline CDR1 and CDR2 sequences are SGHDN and FVKESK. CDR3 sequence: CASSQGGALYNEKLFF. CDR3 nucleotide sequence: TGTGCCAGCAGCCAAGGGGGGGCCCTCTATAATGAAAAACTGTTTTTT. Combining the CDR3 with reference TRBV14 and TRBJ1-4 gives the whole variable domain EAGVTQFPSHSVIEKGQTVTLRCDPISGHDNLYWYRRVMGKEIKFLLHFVKESKQDESGMPNNRFLAERTGGTYSTLKVQPAELEDSGVYFCASSQGGALYNEKLFFGSGTQLSVL.

In its sample, this clone was seen once. The genes are TRBV7-8 and TRBJ2-7; D is unresolved. CDR1 is SGHVS, CDR2 FQNEAQ, per germline. This CDR3 has 11 residues. Trimming removed 5 bases from V and 6 bases from J, with 8 bases in between. The CDR3 bases are TGTGCCAGCAGCCAGACTGGCGAGCAGTACTTC. Its protein is CASSQTGEQYF.

This chain links TRBV20-1 with TRBJ2-7; no definite D call. CDR1 DFQATT and CDR2 SNEGSKA come from the germline V gene (reference sequence). The CDR3 is 10 amino acids. The V and J ends lost 6 bases and 6 bases respectively, with 9 bases between them. The CDR3 sequence: CSAAVAEQYF. CDR3 sequence (DNA): TGCAGTGCGGCAGTAGCCGAGCAGTACTTC.

The V call is TRBV7-2, the J call TRBJ2-5; 7 bases map to TRBD2. CDR3 length: 15 residues. Germline CDR1 and CDR2: SGHTA and FQGNSA. Germline trimming cut 5 bases from V and 6 bases from J; bases unmatched to any gene: 12. The CDR3 DNA is TGTGCCAGCAGCCCATGGGTAAGCGGGGAGCAGACCCAGTACTTC. It translates to CASSPWVSGEQTQYF. The full variable domain, its missing parts supplied by reference TRBV7-2 and TRBJ2-5, is GAGVSQSPSNKVTEKGKDVELRCDPISGHTALYWYRQSLGQGLEFLIYFQGNSAPDKSGLPSDRFSAERTGGSVSTLTIQRTQQEDSAVYLCASSPWVSGEQTQYFGPGTRLLVL.

The rearrangement joins TRBV20-1 to TRBJ2-7; 9 nucleotides match TRBD1. With V trimmed by 8 bases and J by 5 bases, 1 base remained unmatched. The germline CDR1 and CDR2 sequences are DFQATT and SNEGSKA (reference sequence). This CDR3 is built from 10 residues. CDR3 residues: CSTGGHEQYF. DNA for the CDR3: TGCAGTACAGGGGGCCACGAGCAGTACTTC.

The rearrangement links TRBV9 to TRBJ2-7; 8 bases map to TRBD2. The CDR3 contains 16 residues. The ends lost 0 bases at V and 0 bases at J; junction bases unmatched: 5. From germline, CDR1 is SGDLS and CDR2 YYNGEE. In nucleotides, the CDR3 is TGTGCCAGCAGCGTAGGAGGGCGGGGGGACTCCTACGAGCAGTACTTC. Amino acids: CASSVGGRGDSYEQYF.

The chain links TRBV5-4 to TRBJ2-2; 10 nucleotides agree with TRBD1. CDR1 SGHNT and CDR2 YYREEE come from the germline V gene (reference sequence). This CDR3 has 17 residues. After removal of 4 bases from V and 7 bases from J, the junction contained 13 bases not matched to a gene. CDR3: CASSPSPGTGEIGELFF. CDR3 DNA sequence: TGTGCCAGCAGCCCAAGCCCCGGGACAGGGGAGATCGGGGAGCTGTTTTTT.

The chain recombines TRBV30 with TRBJ2-5; D is unresolved. CDR1 is GTSNPN and CDR2 is SVGIG in the germline V gene (reference sequence). V dropped 0 bases and J dropped 3 bases, with 8 bases sitting between them. The CDR3 contains 13 residues. CDR3 DNA sequence: TGTGCCTGGAGTGTCGGCAGAAAAGAGACCCAGTACTTC. This sequence encodes CAWSVGRKETQYF.